This T cell receptor (beta chain) is drawn from a study of a mutant IDH1 vaccine in newly diagnosed glioma (TCRdb year 2021). Context from the whole study: The roughly 33 treated patients were approximately 62% male and about 40% female, with a mean age of approximately 40 years. Before enrollment, most patients had been given radiochemotherapy with temozolomide as standard therapy, while the rest had received either radiotherapy alone or temozolomide alone. Six visits were used for peripheral blood collection: V03 (baseline), V05, V07, V10, V12 and V13. For exploratory analyses, longitudinal TCRB deep sequencing was carried out in around 24 treated patients wherever samples were available. Overall study results and their limits: Pseudoprogression appeared unrelated to alterations in the top peripheral T cell clonotypes detected by TCRB sequencing. It was noted by the authors that analyses of patient blood samples could not be reproduced owing to sample limitations. PBMC samples for TCRB deep sequencing were selected based on availability. Across multiple MHC alleles, vaccine-induced immune responses were seen in around 94% of patients.

The CDR1 and CDR2 encoded by the germline V gene are SGHRS and YFSETQ. The junction shows trimming of 1 base on V and 5 bases on J, and the gene matches do not reach 2 bases of it. The CDR3 spans 13 residues, from the cysteine through the phenylalanine. Only CDR3 DNA is held: 39 bases, read in frame from base 1. In the case of this clone: The antigen it binds to is not known. Base qualities are missing; no much larger clone stands one base away. The sample holds other DNA sequences that translate to the same CDR3.

Receptor libraries were prepared by the immunoSEQ multiplex PCR assay. The hsTCRB Kit was used according to the manufacturer's protocol to amplify rearranged TCR beta chain sequences. Sequencing of TCRB libraries was carried out on an Illumina MiSeq. As for the original processing: Demultiplexing, trimming and gene mapping were performed with the kit vendor's proprietary platform. As stored in TCRdb, this immuneACCESS dataset retains in-frame rearrangements with V and J assigned. A fraction of the clones does not appear; measured against another copy, unresolved V genes explain less than half of the discrepancy, and the remainder lacks a known reason. V, J and clone size are taken as reported in that table, and D and trimming were inferred from the DNA itself. The sample yields tens of thousands of clones; approximately 80% were counted once. The top ten clonotypes cover about 1.7% of the sample.

The sample's time point label is to be understood as: baseline, week 1 (first vaccination visit). The intended sense of this specimen's treatment or condition label: pre-vaccination baseline after standard-of-care therapy. Newly diagnosed WHO grade 3 or 4 IDH1-mutant astrocytomas showing loss of nuclear ATRX were present in the donors. The samples were drawn from NOA16, a multicentre, single-arm, open-label phase I trial in Germany that tested a mutant IDH1 peptide vaccine in humans for the first time. Visit V03 blood draws served as the baseline sample for immunogenicity testing. The DNeasy Blood and Tissue Kit was used to extract genomic DNA from EDTA blood for TCRB sequencing.

The chain links TRBV5-1 with TRBJ2-5, with TRBD1 matching 7 junction bases. This TCR came from a woman aged 40 to 55 with glioma. Sequencing used PBMCs, obtained from a glioma patient treated with radiotherapy, temozolomide or both. The CDR3 corresponds to CASSLFRGETQYF. At the DNA level, the sequence is TGCGCCAGCAGCTTGTTCAGGGGGGAGACCCAGTACTTC.